This T cell receptor beta chain originates from a study of T cell responses to AZD1222 COVID-19 vaccine. Study outcomes and limitations: Among spike-specific TCRs, nearly half reportedly target unmutated variant regions.

With regard to this clone: Its antigen remains unidentified.

The table came from immunoSEQ multiplex PCR; TCRdb's copy has only in-frame clones and leaves some out. The sample consists of some 150,000 clones, under 95% of them appearing once. Specimen: peripheral blood, collected on day 0 of MenACWY control vaccination. The receptor was isolated from an adult in good health.

The CDR3 sequence is CASSPRGMEQYF. CDR3 DNA sequence: TGTGCCAGCTCACCAAGAGGGATGGAGCAGTACTTC. The J gene is TRBJ2-7, the V gene TRBV18; a weak D match, TRBD2 (5 bases). Germline CDR1 reads KGHSH; CDR2 reads LQKENI. Trimming took off 2 bases at V and 7 bases at J, with 9 bases between the two ends. The CDR3 contains 12 residues.